These 7 T cell receptor beta chains were sequenced from one sample in a study of CD8+ T cells in alopecia areata. Treatment indicated: oral pan-JAK inhibitor, 5-10 mg twice daily. cDNA prepared by RNA extraction and subsequent reverse transcription served as the template for sequencing. Assay: immunoSEQ multiplex PCR; the TCRdb copy retains only in-frame clones and omits some. This sample yields around 200,000 clones, of which roughly 50% are seen a single time; 10% to 15% belongs to the top ten. The sequenced sample was CD8+ T cells sorted from blood, obtained at week 24, from a patient treated with tofacitinib. These receptors all stem from a human donor with alopecia areata.

The chain joins TRBV2 to TRBJ2-7, with 7 bases fitting TRBD1. This CDR3 has 13 residues. Trimming at V came to 2 bases and at J to 6 bases, leaving 4 bases not matched to a gene. The germline V gene has CDR1 SNHLY and CDR2 FYNNEI. The CDR3 is CASSESYRGEQYF. For the CDR3, the DNA is TGTGCCAGCAGTGAATCCTACAGGGGCGAGCAGTACTTC.

The genes are TRBV27 and TRBJ2-7; 11 bases line up with TRBD2. Germline values: CDR1 MNHEY, CDR2 SMNVEV (reference sequence). With 6 bases clipped from V and 3 bases from J, the junction kept 7 bases outside the gene matches. This CDR3 contains 15 residues. CDR3 sequence reads: CASRKGTSGSYEQYF. The CDR3 DNA sequence: TGTGCCAGCAGAAAAGGGACTAGCGGAAGCTACGAGCAGTACTTC.

A few counts support this clone. The chain couples TRBV2 to TRBJ2-7, with 7 bases matching TRBD1. CDR3 length equals 16 residues. Trimming removed 6 bases from V and 0 bases from J; junction bases left unmatched: 11. Germline V gives CDR1 SNHLY, CDR2 FYNNEI. CDR3: CASRAYRDSFSYEQYF. The CDR3 DNA follows: TGTGCCAGCAGAGCATACCGGGACAGCTTCTCCTACGAGCAGTACTTC.

J is TRBJ2-1 and V is TRBV4-2, with TRBD2 as a possible D gene (6 bases). From germline, CDR1 is LGHNA and CDR2 YNFKEQ. This CDR3 contains 16 residues. V lost 4 bases to trimming and J lost 0 bases, with 13 bases between them. CDR3 DNA sequence: TGTGCCAGCAGCCTCACCGCGGGGAACTCCTACAATGAGCAGTTCTTC. Its translation is CASSLTAGNSYNEQFF.

The chain joins TRBV27 to TRBJ2-7, with 13 positions matching TRBD2. The J segment lost 5 bases and the V segment lost 5 bases, leaving 6 bases of the junction unmatched. CDR1 is MNHEY, CDR2 SMNVEV, per germline (reference sequence). The length of the CDR3 is 15 residues. This chain's CDR3 is CASSKLAGGRDEQYF. CDR3 nucleotide sequence: TGTGCCAGCAGTAAACTAGCGGGGGGGCGCGACGAGCAGTACTTC.

The chain is built from TRBV7-9 and TRBJ2-3; no firm D call. Deletions cut 4 bases from V and 0 bases from J, with 17 bases between. Germline V gene sequence: CDR1 SEHNR, CDR2 FQNEAQ (reference sequence). The CDR3 is made up of 17 amino acids. The CDR3 loop is CASSSPWDGRSTDTQYF. The CDR3 DNA is TGTGCCAGCAGCTCACCCTGGGATGGACGAAGCACAGATACGCAGTATTTT.

This clone was counted once. This chain connects TRBV4-1 to TRBJ1-1, with 8 nucleotides matching TRBD1. The CDR3 covers 14 residues. The junction had 5 bases not matched to a gene; V was cut back by 3 bases and J by 5 bases. Looked up from germline, CDR1 is MGHRA and CDR2 is YSYEKL. CDR3 in amino acids: CASSQGDRQTEAFF. For the CDR3, the DNA is TGCGCCAGCAGCCAGGGGGACAGGCAAACTGAAGCTTTCTTT.